This TCR beta chain is drawn from a study of blood T cells in healthy people across ages. Study-level findings and limits: Older individuals had lower TCR beta diversity per million T cells (the decline was roughly linear).

Alongside a J-beta primer mix, a sample-barcoded 5' primer served in a second PCR lasting about 7 to 11 cycles. TCRdb independently ran MiXCR on the 5' RACE reads; one entry per CDR3 protein. The data contain around 1.5 million distinct CDR3 sequences, around 39% of them singletons. Isolation per sample recovered at least 6 million PBMCs. Concerning this clonotype itself: The antigen is undetermined.

V shed 5 bases and J 8 bases; nucleotides not matched to a gene: 6. CDR1 is DFQATT and CDR2 is SNEGSKA in the germline V gene (reference sequence). The CDR3 spans 12 residues. The chain is built from TRBV20-1 and TRBJ2-3; 8 bases agree with TRBD1. This clonotype was sampled from a woman between 18 and 29 years old in good health. Material for sequencing was blood. The CDR3 here is CSAGQGGSTQYF. CDR3 DNA sequence: TGCAGTGCTGGACAGGGCGGCAGTACGCAGTATTTT.